The 13 T cell receptor beta chains reported below all come from one sample, sequenced in a study of patients and donors after allogeneic stem cell transplantation. One entry per CDR3 protein results from TCRdb running MiXCR on the RT-PCR reads. This repertoire shows over 200,000 distinct CDR3 sequences, around 40% found once; its top ten account for more than 9%. Sequencing was carried out using blood, either unsorted or a sorted T cell fraction (not recorded which). The receptors were gathered from a human donor who was either an allogeneic HSCT recipient or a stem cell or donor lymphocyte infusion donor (not recorded which). It is not recorded whose cells these are; they may come from a transplant donor.

A few counts support this clonotype. The chain has TRBV12-3 or TRBV12-4 and TRBJ1-1, with D hard to call. The CDR3 is made up of 15 amino acids. Between the trimmed V and J ends, which lost 6 bases and 4 bases, there was a span of 18 bases. In DNA, the CDR3 is TGTGCCAGCAGCCTAATACGGAACGGAACCACTGAAGCTTTCTTT. Amino acid sequence: CASSLIRNGTTEAFF.

The J gene is TRBJ2-1, the V gene TRBV20-1; the D is unclear. Trimming shortened V by 8 bases and J by 3 bases, and 8 bases separated the two germline ends. The CDR3 loop spans 11 amino acids. Germline V gene data show CDR1 as DFQATT and CDR2 as SNEGSKA (reference sequence). CDR3 sequence: CSNHIYNEQFF. CDR3 bases: TGCAGTAACCATATCTACAATGAGCAGTTCTTC.

This clonotype occurred a few times. The V gene is TRBV29-1, the J gene TRBJ2-2, with 8 bases matching TRBD1. V shed 5 bases and J 7 bases; nucleotides not matched to a gene: 3. The CDR3 has 12 amino acids. Germline V gene lookup returns CDR1 SQVTM and CDR2 ANQGSEA. In nucleotides, the CDR3 is TGCAGCGTTCAAACAGGGGGCGGGGAGCTGTTTTTT. This gives the protein CSVQTGGGELFF.

This clonotype turned up a few times. The genes are TRBV5-6 and TRBJ1-2; no clear D gene. CDR3 size: 13 residues. The germline V gene has CDR1 SGHDT and CDR2 YYEEEE. Trimming cost V 0 bases and J 6 bases, with 9 bases left between them. As DNA, the CDR3 is TGTGCCAGCAGCTTGGCCGGGAAGGATGGCTACACCTTC. Residues: CASSLAGKDGYTF.

The chain recombines TRBV20-1 with TRBJ1-6, with D perhaps matching TRBD1 (5 bases). Between the trimmed V and J ends, which lost 6 bases and 8 bases, there was a span of 17 bases. The germline V gene encodes CDR1 DFQATT and CDR2 SNEGSKA (reference sequence). CDR3 length equals 14 residues. This CDR3 reads CSAFRDGGYSPLHF. The CDR3 DNA reads as TGCAGTGCCTTCCGGGACGGGGGATATTCACCCCTCCACTTT.

The CDR3 spells CASRLAVGAETQYF. The DNA of the CDR3 is TGCGCCAGCAGACTGGCCGTGGGGGCGGAGACCCAGTACTTC. The chain joins TRBV5-1 to TRBJ2-5; perhaps TRBD1 as D (6 bases). From germline, CDR1 is SGHRS and CDR2 YFSETQ. This CDR3 region has 14 residues. The V end was cut by 5 bases, the J end by 5 bases, with 16 bases between. The full variable domain, in which reference TRBV5-1 and TRBJ2-5 provide the parts outside the CDR3, is KAGVTQTPRYLIKTRGQQVTLSCSPISGHRSVSWYQQTPGQGLQFLFEYFSETQRNKGNFPGRFSGRQFSNSRSEMNVSTLELGDSALYLCASRLAVGAETQYFGPGTRLLVL.

This clonotype was detected only a few times. This chain connects TRBV29-1 to TRBJ2-7; 7 bases map to TRBD1. The CDR3 loop spans 13 amino acids. Germline assignment: CDR1 SQVTM and CDR2 ANQGSEA. The V gene end was trimmed by 8 bases and the J gene end by 0 bases; junction bases not matched to a gene: 7. The CDR3 nucleotides are TGCAGCCACATTGGGGACAGCTCCTACGAGCAGTACTTC. This sequence encodes CSHIGDSSYEQYF.

This clonotype showed up just a few times. This sequence joins TRBV10-3 and TRBJ2-5, with 11 bases fitting TRBD2. Germline CDR1 ENHRY, CDR2 SYGVKD. The CDR3 has 13 amino acids. Trimming removed 10 bases from V and 4 bases from J; junction bases left unmatched: 5. CDR3 region: CATGLAVPETQYF. DNA of the CDR3: TGTGCCACGGGACTAGCGGTCCCAGAGACCCAGTACTTC.

The chain is built from TRBV20-1 and TRBJ2-7; 7 bases agree with TRBD2. V dropped 6 bases and J dropped 0; count of bases not matched to a gene: 5. Germline CDR1 reads DFQATT; CDR2 reads SNEGSKA (reference sequence). This CDR3 is built from 13 residues. The CDR3 region has the DNA TGCAGTGCCGTAGCGGGTCACTCCTACGAGCAGTACTTC. This sequence encodes CSAVAGHSYEQYF.

The V gene is TRBV4-2, the J gene TRBJ1-1; unclear D gene. Germline V CDR1 and CDR2: LGHNA, YNFKEQ. The CDR3 totals 15 residues. The ends were cut back, 0 bases at V and 3 bases at J, with 11 bases in the middle. In DNA, the CDR3 is TGTGCCAGCAGCCAAGAGCCGGGAAGGGACACTGAAGCTTTCTTT. Encoded protein: CASSQEPGRDTEAFF.

A few counts support this clonotype. This chain connects TRBV5-1 to TRBJ2-7; D might be TRBD1 (6 bases). V gave up 5 bases and J gave up 3 bases, with 9 bases separating them. The CDR3 is 12 residues long. Germline V gene data show CDR1 as SGHRS and CDR2 as YFSETQ. This CDR3 is CASRDSNYEQYF. The CDR3, as DNA: TGCGCCAGCAGGGACAGTAACTACGAGCAGTACTTC. Full variable domain (remainder filled in from reference TRBV5-1 and TRBJ2-7): KAGVTQTPRYLIKTRGQQVTLSCSPISGHRSVSWYQQTPGQGLQFLFEYFSETQRNKGNFPGRFSGRQFSNSRSEMNVSTLELGDSALYLCASRDSNYEQYFGPGTRLTVT.

This clonotype was seen only a few times. This chain connects TRBV12-3 or TRBV12-4 to TRBJ1-6; D is perhaps TRBD1 (5 bases). Trimming left V 4 bases short and J 6 bases short, with 16 bases between. CDR3 length equals 16 residues. The DNA of the CDR3 is TGTGCCAGCAGTTCAGGACACCCTTGGGGTAATTCACCCCTCCACTTT. This translates into CASSSGHPWGNSPLHF.

The chain couples TRBV5-1 to TRBJ1-5; tentatively, D is TRBD1 (5 bases). Trimming took 10 bases from V and 1 from J, leaving 9 bases between them. CDR3 length: 12 amino acids. Germline lookup yields CDR1 SGHRS and CDR2 YFSETQ. The CDR3 sequence: CAREGSNQPQHF. The CDR3, as DNA: TGCGCCCGAGAGGGGAGCAATCAGCCCCAGCATTTT. Full variable domain (rest looked up from reference TRBV5-1 and TRBJ1-5): KAGVTQTPRYLIKTRGQQVTLSCSPISGHRSVSWYQQTPGQGLQFLFEYFSETQRNKGNFPGRFSGRQFSNSRSEMNVSTLELGDSALYLCAREGSNQPQHFGDGTRLSIL.